The source of this T cell receptor beta chain is a study of human T cells and chemical hapten exposure (dated by TCRdb to about 2021). Some background on the complete study: For sensitization, 2% DPC in acetone was applied to a roughly 2 cm by roughly 2 cm area of upper inner arm skin. Throughout the roughly 25-week study period, patients were also given weekly therapeutic DPC doses on the scalp. Patch tests used Finn chambers with 0.01% DPC on the upper back, scored after 6 days by International Contact Dermatitis Research Group standards. Alopecia areata with under or over 50% scalp involvement, alopecia totalis and alopecia universalis were represented in the patient cohort, which was mostly female. Libraries were pooled for sequencing, and per-sample TCR yields varied mainly because of small differences in library volumes within the pool. In alopecia patients, the study followed how the peripheral blood TCR repertoire changed in vivo over primary and secondary sensitization to diphenylcyclopropenone (DPC), a hapten. Patient blood was sampled pre-sensitization (week 0) and at 2, 6 and about 24 weeks after DPC sensitization. About 29 alopecia patients gave blood for TCR sequencing at one to four time points (pre-sensitization, 2, 6 and 24 weeks). General findings and caveats noted by the study authors: Compared with pre-sensitization or healthy control sets, expanded TCRs formed significantly more large CDR3 similarity clusters, which is consistent with antigen-driven responses. Because all patients had alopecia, a presumed autoimmune disease, the immune response of the patients might differ from that of healthy individuals. The number of TCRs above 1 in 1000 frequency did not change with DPC sensitization; there was no evidence of global repertoire structure alterations. The number of PT1 expanded TCRs positively correlated with patch test score, significant at thresholds 8, 16 and 32 but not 4. After repeated subsampling, changes were observed in the strength of the expansion versus patch-test correlation and in the threshold at which the correlation became significant.

The sample's time point label, in plain terms: patch test 2, 6 weeks after DPC sensitization. Interpreted using the paper, the treatment or condition label stands for: therapeutic diphenylcyclopropenone sensitization with weekly scalp DPC. Blood at each patch-test visit was drawn before the patch test was applied. Patients were eligible if aged 18 to 70, diagnosed with alopecia and judged suitable for DPC therapy, and pregnant patients were excluded. Unfractionated whole blood was collected in Tempus Blood RNA tubes, and total RNA was extracted from that blood. In its sample, this clonotype was seen many times. Its antigen is still unknown. No base qualities exist here, and no much larger clone lies one base off it. Including the terminal cysteine and phenylalanine, the CDR3 comprises 13 residues. Only the CDR3 DNA is retained, 39 bases long and in frame from the first base. In the germline V gene, CDR1 corresponds to SGHNT and CDR2 to YENEEA. V is shortened by 1 base, J by 6 bases, and the region joining them spans 9 bases.

The method was RACE. Sequenced on a NextSeq 500. Library preparation attached unique molecular identifiers to individual cDNA molecules for quantitative, reproducible TCR counting. Each blood RNA sample was used to sequence both TCR alpha and TCR beta chains. The study's own analysis went as follows. Samples had a median of around 92,000 TCRs, with a range from about 23,224 to 690,600. The Decombinator software suite was used to annotate the V, J and CDR3 of the TCR reads. For the PS versus PT1 abundance plots, all samples were subsampled to the same number of TCRs (28,000). Expanded TCRs were defined as absent before sensitization and observed at least eight times at the 2-week time point. The public reads were reprocessed in TCRdb via fastp at Q25 and MiXCR, keeping in-frame beta chains. Rows with one shared CDR3 protein collapse into an entry with the most common genes and DNA. These V and J calls are TCRdb output, not the study's own analysis. This sample lists roughly 100,000 distinct CDR3 sequences; about 9.6% were detected once. The ten largest clones capture 2% to 2.5% of the sample.

Rearrangement joined TRBV11-3 to TRBJ1-1; D gene: possibly TRBD1, on 5 matching bases. Here the sequenced sample was whole blood, taken in connection with sensitization to the hapten diphenylcyclopropenone (DPC). The TCR comes from a middle-aged woman with alopecia areata. Some clones in this sample may be carry-over from other donors' samples. For the CDR3, the sequence is CASSLGLGAEAFF. The DNA sequence is as follows: TGTGCCAGCAGCTTAGGATTGGGGGCTGAAGCTTTCTTT.